Below, 2 T cell receptor beta chains from the same sample are listed, as sequenced in a study of T cell repertoires in cytomegalovirus infection. TCRdb passed the reads through MiXCR, listing each CDR3 protein once. The sample contains 500,000 or so distinct CDR3 sequences, approximately 15% of which appear only once. The sample was CD8+ T cells from PBMCs. These receptors were taken from a human donor in good health (CMV status not recorded). Some clones in this sample may be carry-over from other donors' samples.

This clonotype was counted many times. The chain carries TRBV7-9 and TRBJ2-3; D possibly corresponds to TRBD2 (5 bases). From germline, CDR1 is SEHNR and CDR2 FQNEAQ (reference sequence). Trimming shortened V by 4 bases and J by 2 bases, and 19 bases separated the two germline ends. The CDR3 extends over 17 amino acids. Written as DNA, the CDR3 is TGTGCCAGCAGCTCCCCGTCGGAGAGGGATTACACAGATACGCAGTATTTT. Translated: CASSSPSERDYTDTQYF.

This clonotype was picked up many times. The chain uses TRBV6-1 and TRBJ2-5; D not resolved. CDR3 length: 13 residues. Per the germline V gene, CDR1 is MNHNS and CDR2 is SASEGT. V was shortened by 7 bases and J by 1 base, with 10 bases between the two germline ends. CDR3 nucleotide sequence: TGTGCCAGCACACCTCAACCCCAAGAGACCCAGTACTTC. It is translated as CASTPQPQETQYF.